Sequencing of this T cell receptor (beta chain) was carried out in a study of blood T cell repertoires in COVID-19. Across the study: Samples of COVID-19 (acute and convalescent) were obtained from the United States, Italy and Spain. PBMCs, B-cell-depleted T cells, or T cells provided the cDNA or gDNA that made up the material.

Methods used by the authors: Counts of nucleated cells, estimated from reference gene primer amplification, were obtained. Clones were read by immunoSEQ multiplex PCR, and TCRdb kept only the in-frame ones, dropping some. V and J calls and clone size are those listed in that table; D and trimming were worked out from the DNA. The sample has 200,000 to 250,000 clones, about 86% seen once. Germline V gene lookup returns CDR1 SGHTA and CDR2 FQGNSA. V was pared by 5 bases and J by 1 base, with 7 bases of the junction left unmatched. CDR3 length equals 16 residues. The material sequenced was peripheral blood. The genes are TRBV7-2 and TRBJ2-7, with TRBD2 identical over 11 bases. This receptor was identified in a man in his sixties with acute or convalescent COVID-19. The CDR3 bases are TGTGCCAGCAGCCCACGCGGGACTAGCGGTTCCTACGAGCAGTACTTC. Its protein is CASSPRGTSGSYEQYF.